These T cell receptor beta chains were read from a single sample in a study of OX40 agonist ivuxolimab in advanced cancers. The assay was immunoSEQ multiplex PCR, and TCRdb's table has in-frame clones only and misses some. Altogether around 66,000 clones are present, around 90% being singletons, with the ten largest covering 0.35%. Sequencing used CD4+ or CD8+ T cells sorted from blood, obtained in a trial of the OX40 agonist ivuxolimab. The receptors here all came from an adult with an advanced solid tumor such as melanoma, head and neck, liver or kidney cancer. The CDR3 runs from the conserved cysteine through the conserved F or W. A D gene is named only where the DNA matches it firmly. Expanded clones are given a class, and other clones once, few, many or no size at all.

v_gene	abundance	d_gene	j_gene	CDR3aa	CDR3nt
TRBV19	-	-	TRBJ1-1	CASSIVGGKNTEAFF	TGTGCCAGTAGTATAGTGGGGGGGAAGAACACTGAAGCTTTCTTT
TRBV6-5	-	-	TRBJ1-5	CASSYSGLRHQPQHF	TGTGCCAGCAGTTACTCGGGTTTGCGGCATCAGCCCCAGCATTTT
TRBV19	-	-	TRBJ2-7	CASSIGRSPRYEQYF	TGTGCCAGTAGTATAGGCAGGTCTCCTCGCTACGAGCAGTACTTC
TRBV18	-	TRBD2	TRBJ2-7	CASSLLIGGDSYEQYF	TGTGCCAGCTCACTCCTTATCGGGGGGGATTCCTACGAGCAGTACTTC
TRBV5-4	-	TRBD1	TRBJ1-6	CASSAGGDRGVSPLHF	TGTGCCAGCAGCGCCGGGGGGGACAGGGGGGTATCACCCCTCCACTTT
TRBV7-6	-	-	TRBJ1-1	CASSPAVEAFF	TGTGCCAGCAGCCCGGCGGTTGAAGCTTTCTTT
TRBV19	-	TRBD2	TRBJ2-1	CASRDSGVYGNEQFF	TGTGCCAGTAGGGATAGCGGGGTATACGGGAATGAGCAGTTCTTC
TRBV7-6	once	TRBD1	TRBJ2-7	CASSQGAQTYEQYF	TGTGCCAGCAGCCAGGGGGCACAGACCTACGAGCAGTACTTC
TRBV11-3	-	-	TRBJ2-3	CASSQSGFTTDTQYF	TGTGCCAGCAGCCAATCGGGCTTCACCACAGATACGCAGTATTTT
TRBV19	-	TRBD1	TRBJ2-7	CASSDPRQGAHEQYF	TGTGCCAGTAGTGATCCCCGACAGGGGGCCCACGAGCAGTACTTC
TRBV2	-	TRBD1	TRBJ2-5	CASSDTGVGETQYF	TGTGCCAGCAGTGATACAGGGGTTGGGGAGACCCAGTACTTC
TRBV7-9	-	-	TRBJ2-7	CASTAGNVFYEQYF	TGTGCCAGCACCGCAGGAAACGTCTTTTACGAGCAGTACTTC
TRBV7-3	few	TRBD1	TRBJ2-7	CASSLAGQGIYEQYF	TGTGCCAGCAGCTTGGCGGGACAGGGGATCTACGAGCAGTACTTC
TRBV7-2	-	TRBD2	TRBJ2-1	CASTPPKPLAGWYEQFF	TGTGCCAGCACCCCCCCCAAGCCACTAGCGGGGTGGTATGAGCAGTTCTTC
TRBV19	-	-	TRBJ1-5	CASSHPTGTDFNQPQHF	TGTGCCAGTAGTCACCCAACCGGGACCGACTTCAATCAGCCCCAGCATTTT
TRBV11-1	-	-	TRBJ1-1	CASSFPQAGLNTEAFF	TGTGCCAGCAGCTTTCCCCAAGCGGGCCTGAACACTGAAGCTTTCTTT
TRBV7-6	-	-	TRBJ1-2	CASSSGDGYTF	TGTGCCAGCAGCTCCGGCGATGGCTACACCTTC
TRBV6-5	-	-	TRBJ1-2	CASSAGRGLGGYTF	TGTGCCAGCAGTGCCGGACGCGGCCTGGGGGGCTACACCTTC
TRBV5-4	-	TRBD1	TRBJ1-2	CASSSGTGRMNYGYTF	TGTGCCAGCAGCTCCGGGACAGGGAGGATGAACTATGGCTACACCTTC
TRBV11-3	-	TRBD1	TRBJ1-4	CASSPGTATNEKLFF	TGTGCCAGCAGCCCCGGGACAGCCACTAATGAAAAACTGTTTTTT
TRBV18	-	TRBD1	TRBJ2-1	CASSPGTGYNEQFF	TGTGCCAGCTCACCAGGGACAGGTTACAATGAGCAGTTCTTC
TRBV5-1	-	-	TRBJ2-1	CASSFRWGAVGNEQFF	TGCGCCAGCAGCTTTAGATGGGGGGCCGTCGGCAATGAGCAGTTCTTC
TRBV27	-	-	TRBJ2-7	CASRAMLAYEQYF	TGTGCCAGCAGGGCTATGCTCGCCTACGAGCAGTACTTC
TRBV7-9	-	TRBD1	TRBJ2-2	CASIPGQGHTGELFF	TGTGCCAGCATCCCGGGACAGGGGCACACCGGGGAGCTGTTTTTT
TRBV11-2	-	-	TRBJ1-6	CASSPTGTALSPLHF	TGTGCCAGCAGCCCAACCGGGACCGCCCTTTCACCCCTCCACTTT
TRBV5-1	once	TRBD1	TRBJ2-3	CASSLNRGGADTQYF	TGCGCCAGCAGCTTAAACAGGGGTGGGGCAGATACGCAGTATTTT
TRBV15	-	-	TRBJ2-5	CATSREFGLAGQTQYF	TGTGCCACCAGCAGAGAGTTCGGGCTAGCCGGGCAGACCCAGTACTTC
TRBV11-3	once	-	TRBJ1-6	CASSFAPNSPLHF	TGTGCCAGCAGCTTTGCCCCCAATTCACCCCTCCACTTT